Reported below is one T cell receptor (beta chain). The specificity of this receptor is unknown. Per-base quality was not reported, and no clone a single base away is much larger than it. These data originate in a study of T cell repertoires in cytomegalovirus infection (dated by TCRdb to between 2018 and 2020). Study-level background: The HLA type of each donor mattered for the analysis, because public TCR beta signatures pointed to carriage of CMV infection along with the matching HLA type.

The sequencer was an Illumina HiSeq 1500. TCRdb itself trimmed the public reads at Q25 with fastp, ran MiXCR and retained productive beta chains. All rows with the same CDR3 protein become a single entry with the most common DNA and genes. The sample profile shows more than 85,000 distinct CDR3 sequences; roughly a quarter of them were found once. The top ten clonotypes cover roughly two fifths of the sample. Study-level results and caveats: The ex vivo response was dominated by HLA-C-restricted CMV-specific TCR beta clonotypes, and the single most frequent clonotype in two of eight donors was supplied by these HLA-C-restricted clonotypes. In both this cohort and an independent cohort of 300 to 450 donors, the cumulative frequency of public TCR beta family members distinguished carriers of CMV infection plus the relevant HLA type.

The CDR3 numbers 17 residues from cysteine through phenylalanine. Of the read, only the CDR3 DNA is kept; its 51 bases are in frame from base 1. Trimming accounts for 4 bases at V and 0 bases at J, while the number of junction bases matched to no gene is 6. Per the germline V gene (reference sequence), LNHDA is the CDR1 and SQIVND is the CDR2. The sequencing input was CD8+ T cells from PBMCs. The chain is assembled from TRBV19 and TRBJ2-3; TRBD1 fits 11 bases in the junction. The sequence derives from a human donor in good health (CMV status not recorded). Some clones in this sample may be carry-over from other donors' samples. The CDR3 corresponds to CASSTPGQGASTDTQYF. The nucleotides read TGTGCCAGTAGTACCCCAGGACAGGGGGCAAGCACAGATACGCAGTATTTT.